This T cell receptor beta chain was retrieved from a study of blood T cell repertoires in COVID-19. Study overall: PBMCs, B-cell-depleted T cells, or T cells provided the cDNA or gDNA that made up the material.

Repertoires were generated with immunoSEQ multiplex PCR, while TCRdb's copy carries only in-frame clones and drops some. The data contain 150,000 to 200,000 clones, about 89% of them seen just once; the ten biggest clones take up 3% to 4%. Germline V CDR1 and CDR2: LGHNA, YSLEER. V lost 0 bases, J lost 6 bases, and 8 bases stayed unmatched. The CDR3 covers 17 residues. This chain joins TRBV4-3 and TRBJ1-5; TRBD1 aligns across 10 bases. This sequence originates from a man in his 70s with acute or convalescent COVID-19. Sequencing was carried out using peripheral blood. CDR3 residues: CASSQDAWDRGPQPQHF. CDR3 in DNA: TGCGCCAGCAGCCAAGATGCGTGGGACAGGGGTCCTCAGCCCCAGCATTTT.